This passage covers 30 T cell receptor beta chains from one sample sequenced in a study of blood T cell repertoires in COVID-19. Assay used: immunoSEQ multiplex PCR; TCRdb lists only in-frame clones, some missing. The sample yields fewer than 75,000 clones, around nine tenths seen once. Sequencing was done on a sample of peripheral blood. The receptor set was obtained from a man between 65 and 80 years old with acute or convalescent COVID-19.

Only a few counts were recorded for this clone. The V call is TRBV7-2, the J call TRBJ1-2; D is uncertain. The CDR3 covers 13 residues. Trimming cost V 2 bases and J 5 bases, with 9 bases left between them. Germline assignment: CDR1 SGHTA and CDR2 FQGNSA. The chain's CDR3 is CASSLYVKYGYTF. CDR3 nucleotide sequence: TGTGCCAGCAGCTTATATGTTAAATATGGCTACACCTTC.

The chain is built from TRBV19 and TRBJ2-3, with TRBD2 matching over 10 bases. The length of the CDR3 is 16 residues. The germline gives CDR1 LNHDA, CDR2 SQIVND (reference sequence). After removal of 2 bases from V and 6 bases from J, the junction contained 8 bases not matched to a gene. CDR3 coding DNA: TGTGCCAGTAGTATATCGGAAGCGGGGGGGCTGGATACGCAGTATTTT. Residues: CASSISEAGGLDTQYF.

The genes are TRBV11-2 and TRBJ1-1, with D unclear. This CDR3 region has 12 residues. CDR1 and CDR2 from the germline V gene are SGHAT and FQNNGV. The ends were cut back, 5 bases at V and 2 bases at J, with 6 bases in the middle. In nucleotides, the CDR3 is TGTGCCAGCAGCCCAAGCAACACTGAAGCTTTCTTT. This codes for CASSPSNTEAFF.

The chain joins TRBV28 to TRBJ2-7, with D maybe TRBD2 (7 bases). Per the germline V gene, CDR1 is MDHEN and CDR2 is SYDVKM. V lost 8 bases to trimming and J lost 6 bases, with 11 bases between them. This CDR3 comprises 11 residues. The chain's CDR3 is CASGGGGEQYF. DNA of the CDR3: TGTGCCAGCGGGGGGGGCGGCGAGCAGTACTTC. Combining the CDR3 with reference TRBV28 and TRBJ2-7 gives the whole variable domain DVKVTQSSRYLVKRTGEKVFLECVQDMDHENMFWYRQDPGLGLRLIYFSYDVKMKEKGDIPEGYSVSREKKERFSLILESASTNQTSMYLCASGGGGEQYFGPGTRLTVT.

V and J are TRBV24-1 and TRBJ2-4; D remains ambiguous. The CDR3 extends over 11 amino acids. The germline gives CDR1 KGHDR, CDR2 SFDVKD. V was cut by 7 bases and J by 10 bases, with 10 bases left in between. CDR3 nucleotide sequence: TGTGCCACCAGCTGGGCCTTGATTCAGTACTTC. This translates into CATSWALIQYF.

The chain has TRBV3-1 (or the pseudogene TRBV3-2) and TRBJ2-3, with D perhaps TRBD2 (6 bases). Germline V gene data show CDR1 as LGHDT and CDR2 as YNNKEL (reference sequence). The CDR3 sequence is 15 residues long. V shed 1 base and J shed 0 bases, with 8 bases lying between them. CDR3 amino acids: CASSQGGGSTDTQYF. CDR3 in DNA: TGTGCCAGCAGCCAAGGTGGGGGGAGCACAGATACGCAGTATTTT.

This chain uses TRBV18 with TRBJ2-7, with 10 bases that match TRBD1. V was pared by 3 bases and J by 5 bases, with 1 base of the junction left unmatched. The germline V gene has CDR1 KGHSH and CDR2 LQKENI. The CDR3 runs 13 residues. As DNA, the CDR3 is TGTGCCAGCTCACCGACAGGGGGCAACGAGCAGTACTTC. Translated, it gives CASSPTGGNEQYF.

The chain employs TRBV7-6 and TRBJ1-1; TRBD1 agrees at 7 bases. The ends lost 1 base at V and 1 base at J; junction bases unmatched: 6. This CDR3 spans 16 amino acids. Per germline, CDR1 SGHVS and CDR2 FNYEAQ. The CDR3 nucleotides are TGTGCCAGCAGCTTAGTGACAGGGTATGGGAACACTGAAGCTTTCTTT. Protein: CASSLVTGYGNTEAFF.

The V call is TRBV15, the J call TRBJ2-2, with 8 bases fitting TRBD1. CDR1 is LNHNV, CDR2 YYDKDF, per germline (reference sequence). Trimming at V came to 0 bases and at J to 5 bases, leaving 11 bases not matched to a gene. This CDR3 contains 18 residues. CDR3 sequence reads: CATSREGPGQVKTGELFF. The CDR3 coding sequence is TGTGCCACCAGCAGAGAGGGTCCGGGACAGGTGAAGACCGGGGAGCTGTTTTTT.

This chain connects TRBV18 to TRBJ2-2, with D maybe TRBD1 (5 bases). The CDR3 has 13 residues. Trimming left V 3 bases short and J 6 bases short, with 8 bases between. The V gene's germline CDR1 is KGHSH and CDR2 LQKENI. The chain's CDR3 is CASSPRVSGELFF. CDR3 in DNA: TGTGCCAGCTCACCCAGGGTTTCCGGGGAGCTGTTTTTT.

The rearrangement uses TRBV7-2 and TRBJ1-2, with 8 bases fitting TRBD1. Germline loops: CDR1 SGHTA, CDR2 FQGNSA. This CDR3 is 13 amino acids long. The junction had 5 bases not matched to a gene; V was cut back by 3 bases and J by 8 bases. CDR3 DNA: TGTGCCAGCAGCTTTCAACAGGGGGACGGCTACACCTTC. This sequence encodes CASSFQQGDGYTF.

This clone has only a few counts. The rearrangement links TRBV19 to TRBJ1-6; D is possibly TRBD1 (6 bases). CDR3 length: 15 residues. CDR1 and CDR2 from the germline V gene are LNHDA and SQIVND (reference sequence). V was shortened by 8 bases and J by 7 bases, with 18 bases between the two germline ends. The CDR3 spells CASSLPGQRNSPLHF. The DNA of the CDR3 is TGTGCCAGTTCCCTTCCGGGACAAAGAAATTCACCCCTCCACTTT. The variable domain in full, with the rest retrieved from reference TRBV19 and TRBJ1-6, is DGGITQSPKYLFRKEGQNVTLSCEQNLNHDAMYWYRQDPGQGLRLIYYSQIVNDFQKGDIAEGYSVSREKKESFPLTVTSAQKNPTAFYLCASSLPGQRNSPLHFGNGTRLTVT.

V gene TRBV18 combines with J gene TRBJ2-3; 8 bases fit TRBD2. Trimming at V came to 2 bases and at J to 0 bases, leaving 1 base not matched to a gene. The length of the CDR3 is 15 residues. Germline CDR1 reads KGHSH; CDR2 reads LQKENI. CDR3: CASSPSGGSTDTQYF. DNA of the CDR3: TGTGCCAGCTCACCAAGCGGGGGAAGCACAGATACGCAGTATTTT.

This sequence joins TRBV7-6 and TRBJ1-4, with 9 positions matching TRBD1. The CDR3 runs 15 residues. Germline V gene sequence: CDR1 SGHVS, CDR2 FNYEAQ. The V gene end was trimmed by 1 base and the J gene end by 7 bases; junction bases not matched to a gene: 4. CDR3 loop: CASSLGGQGVEKLFF. The CDR3, as DNA: TGTGCCAGCAGCTTAGGGGGACAGGGCGTTGAAAAACTGTTTTTT.

The chain employs TRBV7-9 and TRBJ2-3, with 9 bases aligning to TRBD2. This CDR3 comprises 18 residues. The V segment lost 1 base and the J segment 3 bases; nucleotides outside the gene matches: 11. The V gene's germline CDR1 is SEHNR and CDR2 FQNEAQ (reference sequence). The CDR3 DNA reads TGTGCCAGCAGCTTAGTATCTTCCGGCGGGGGGGCAACAGATACGCAGTATTTT. Its protein is CASSLVSSGGGATDTQYF.

The chain joins TRBV27 to TRBJ1-1, with D unclear. The CDR3 length is 14 residues. Looked up from germline, CDR1 is MNHEY and CDR2 is SMNVEV (reference sequence). Trimming removed 0 bases at V and 4 bases at J, with 9 bases between. Here the CDR3 reads CASSLSTVVTEAFF. CDR3 DNA: TGTGCCAGCAGTTTATCCACAGTGGTCACTGAAGCTTTCTTT.

The V gene is TRBV7-9, the J gene TRBJ2-1; TRBD1 matches 9 bases. In germline, CDR1 is SEHNR, CDR2 FQNEAQ (reference sequence). The CDR3 is 17 amino acids. The V gene end was trimmed by 3 bases and the J gene end by 5 bases; junction bases not matched to a gene: 11. In DNA, the CDR3 is TGTGCCAGCAGCTTCCCCCCCGGGACAGGGATTAACAATGAGCAGTTCTTC. Protein: CASSFPPGTGINNEQFF.

This chain connects TRBV30 to TRBJ1-1; no firm D call. In germline, CDR1 is GTSNPN, CDR2 SVGIG (reference sequence). V shed 4 bases and J shed 1 base, with 19 bases lying between them. This CDR3 is built from 16 residues. The CDR3 here is CAWNPSRAMRNTEAFF. In DNA form, the CDR3 reads TGTGCCTGGAACCCCTCGCGGGCCATGAGGAACACTGAAGCTTTCTTT.

This chain uses TRBV15 with TRBJ2-7, with 8 positions matching TRBD1. Looked up from germline, CDR1 is LNHNV and CDR2 is YYDKDF (reference sequence). Trimming removed 5 bases from V and 3 bases from J; junction bases left unmatched: 6. CDR3 length equals 14 residues. DNA of the CDR3: TGTGCCACCAGCGCCCGGGACAGGAGCTACGAGCAGTACTTC. It is translated as CATSARDRSYEQYF.

Note on this clone: At one end, the junction sequence differs from germline, possibly due to a read error. This rearrangement joins TRBV7-7 to TRBJ2-5; the match to TRBD1 covers 8 bases. The CDR3 is 15 residues long. From germline, CDR1 is SSHAT and CDR2 FNYEAQ (reference sequence). The DNA for the CDR3 is TGTGCTAGCAGCTCCCGAGCCGGGACAGGAGAGACCCAGTACTTC. As protein: CASSSRAGTGETQYF. The variable domain in full, completed from reference TRBV7-7 and TRBJ2-5, reads GAGVSQSPRYKVTKRGQDVTLRCDPISSHATLYWYQQALGQGPEFLTYFNYEAQPDKSGLPSDRFSAERPEGSISTLTIQRTEQRDSAMYRCASSSRAGTGETQYFGPGTRLLVL.

The chain has TRBV19 and TRBJ1-1; D might be TRBD1 (5 bases). The CDR3 has 14 amino acids. Germline CDR1 reads LNHDA; CDR2 reads SQIVND (reference sequence). V lost 2 bases and J lost 0, with 7 bases in between. For the CDR3, the DNA is TGTGCCAGTAGTATACAGGGTATGAACACTGAAGCTTTCTTT. This codes for CASSIQGMNTEAFF. Combining the CDR3 with reference TRBV19 and TRBJ1-1 gives the whole variable domain DGGITQSPKYLFRKEGQNVTLSCEQNLNHDAMYWYRQDPGQGLRLIYYSQIVNDFQKGDIAEGYSVSREKKESFPLTVTSAQKNPTAFYLCASSIQGMNTEAFFGQGTRLTVV.

The V and J genes are TRBV4-3 and TRBJ2-1; 7 nucleotides agree with TRBD2. The CDR3 loop spans 16 amino acids. The J segment lost 3 bases and the V segment lost 0 bases, leaving 5 bases of the junction unmatched. Per germline, CDR1 LGHNA and CDR2 YSLEER. CDR3 sequence (DNA): TGCGCCAGCAGCCAAGATAACGCGGGGGACTACAATGAGCAGTTCTTC. It encodes CASSQDNAGDYNEQFF.

The chain employs TRBV5-4 and TRBJ2-3; TRBD2 is a possible D gene (6 bases). CDR1 is SGHNT, CDR2 YYREEE, per germline (reference sequence). Trimming stripped 0 bases from V and 6 bases from J, with 17 bases between. CDR3 length: 16 amino acids. The CDR3 loop reads CASSLAGRATSDTQYF. CDR3 bases: TGTGCCAGCAGCTTGGCCGGACGAGCCACTAGCGATACGCAGTATTTT.

The chain is built from TRBV5-1 and TRBJ2-5; 9 bases align to TRBD2. The CDR3 spans 16 residues. Trimming at V came to 0 bases and at J to 5 bases, leaving 8 bases not matched to a gene. CDR1 is SGHRS and CDR2 is YFSETQ in the germline V gene. The CDR3 region has the DNA TGCGCCAGCAGCTTGGGGATAGCGGGGGTAGTGGAGACCCAGTACTTC. Translated, it gives CASSLGIAGVVETQYF.

This rearrangement joins TRBV6-5 to TRBJ1-5, with 7 bases that match TRBD1. Germline assignment: CDR1 MNHEY and CDR2 SVGAGI. Germline trimming cut 5 bases from V and 4 bases from J; bases unmatched to any gene: 5. The CDR3 is made up of 14 amino acids. CDR3 sequence: CASSRQGGNQPQHF. Written as DNA, the CDR3 is TGTGCCAGCAGTCGACAGGGTGGGAATCAGCCCCAGCATTTT.

This chain connects TRBV11-2 to TRBJ1-6; TRBD1 agrees at 9 bases. CDR3 length: 17 residues. In germline, CDR1 is SGHAT, CDR2 FQNNGV. V was pared by 2 bases and J by 10 bases, with 12 bases of the junction left unmatched. This chain's CDR3 is CASSLLNLDRGLSPLHF. The CDR3, as DNA: TGTGCCAGCAGCTTACTAAACTTGGACAGGGGATTGTCACCCCTCCACTTT.

The chain couples TRBV18 to TRBJ2-2; TRBD2 matches 7 bases. Looked up from germline, CDR1 is KGHSH and CDR2 is LQKENI. There are 18 residues in the CDR3. With 8 bases clipped from V and 5 bases from J, the junction kept 20 bases outside the gene matches. The CDR3 loop is CASPPTFGGGTGTGELFF. The CDR3 region has the DNA TGTGCCAGCCCTCCTACGTTCGGCGGGGGAACTGGAACCGGGGAGCTGTTTTTT.

This clone was found a few times. The gene calls are TRBV6-2 or TRBV6-3 and TRBJ1-2; possibly TRBD1 for D (6 bases). Trimming removed 2 bases at V and 7 bases at J, with 11 bases between. Per germline, CDR1 MNHEY and CDR2 SVGEGT. This CDR3 region has 13 residues. The CDR3 DNA sequence: TGTGCCAGCAGTTACCGGGGGGCGCTTGGCTACACCTTC. Its translation: CASSYRGALGYTF.

This sequence joins TRBV12-3 or TRBV12-4 and TRBJ1-3; D call uncertain. CDR3 size: 13 residues. The ends were cut back, 2 bases at V and 2 bases at J, with 4 bases in the middle. The CDR3: CASSLNTGNTIYF. DNA of the CDR3: TGTGCCAGCAGTTTAAACACTGGAAACACCATATATTTT.

This clone was picked up one time. CDR3 sequence (DNA): TGTGCCAGTAGTATAAGGGGGCCTGGGGCCAACGTCCTGACTTTC. Protein product: CASSIRGPGANVLTF. The chain combines TRBV19 with TRBJ2-6; 7 nucleotides align to TRBD1. The CDR3 contains 15 residues. The J segment lost 2 bases and the V segment lost 2 bases, leaving 0 bases of the junction unmatched. Germline CDR1 LNHDA, CDR2 SQIVND (reference sequence).